The source of this TCR beta chain is a study of blood T cells in healthy people across ages. Then a second PCR, running about 6 to 11 cycles, was carried out with a sample-barcoded 5' primer and a J-beta primer mix. Each cDNA molecule received a tag from a template-switch adaptor that had 12 random nucleotides. Using its own MiXCR run on the 5' RACE reads, TCRdb lists one record per CDR3 protein. The table shows around 1,000,000 distinct CDR3 sequences, with roughly a quarter occurring only once. About this clonotype itself: No antigen is known for it.

V was trimmed by 1 base and J by 1 base, leaving 8 bases between them. Germline CDR1 and CDR2: SGHRS and YFSETQ. The CDR3 has 15 residues. Whole-study results and caveats: Naive T cell percentage and TCR beta diversity correlated strongly.

The same data also went into a second study, on T cells of mothers and their children. This second study says: An overlap that was slightly higher, though non-significant, was seen in related mother-child pairs versus unrelated pairs. None of the identified T cell clones proved to be persistent microchimeric clones.

The V and J genes are TRBV5-1 and TRBJ2-2, with D hard to call. Specimen: blood. This clonotype was sampled from a girl aged 2 to 9 in good health. The CDR3: CASSLTAWNTGELFF. DNA of the CDR3: TGCGCCAGCAGCTTGACAGCGTGGAACACCGGGGAGCTGTTTTTT.